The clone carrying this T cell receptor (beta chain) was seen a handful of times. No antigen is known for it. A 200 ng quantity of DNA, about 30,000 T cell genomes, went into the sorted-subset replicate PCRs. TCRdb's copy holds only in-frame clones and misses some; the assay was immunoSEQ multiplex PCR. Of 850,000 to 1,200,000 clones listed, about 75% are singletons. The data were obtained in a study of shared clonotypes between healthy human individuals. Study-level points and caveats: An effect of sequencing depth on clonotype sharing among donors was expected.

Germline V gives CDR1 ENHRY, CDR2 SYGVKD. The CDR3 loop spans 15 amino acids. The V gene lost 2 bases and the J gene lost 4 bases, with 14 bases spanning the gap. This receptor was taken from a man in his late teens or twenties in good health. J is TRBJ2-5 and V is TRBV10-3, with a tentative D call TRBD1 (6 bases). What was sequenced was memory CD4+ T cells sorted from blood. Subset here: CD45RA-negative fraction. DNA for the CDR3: TGTGCCATCAGTGAGGGGCAGGGGCTGGGAGAGACCCAGTACTTC. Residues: CAISEGQGLGETQYF.